These 6 T cell receptor beta chains originate from one sample sequenced in a study of cytomegalovirus exposure and HLA in healthy donors. Use of 60 Vbeta and 13 Jbeta primers characterized the PCR. The repertoire was sequenced with immunoSEQ multiplex PCR; TCRdb's copy has only in-frame clones and lacks some. The sample has about 150,000 clones, approximately 80% seen once. The source material was PBMCs. These receptor sequences come from a man aged 30 to 45 in good health and CMV-seronegative.

V and J are TRBV19 and TRBJ2-7; D might be TRBD2 (6 bases). Germline V gene data show CDR1 as LNHDA and CDR2 as SQIVND (reference sequence). Trimming left V 6 bases short and J 0 bases short, with 15 bases between. This CDR3 spans 15 amino acids. This CDR3 reads CASRSGDGGSYEQYF. CDR3 DNA sequence: TGTGCCAGTAGGTCGGGGGACGGTGGCTCCTACGAGCAGTACTTC.

This chain joins TRBV18 and TRBJ2-7, with 10 positions matching TRBD2. V lost 2 bases to trimming and J lost 6 bases; unmatched junction nucleotides: 4. The CDR3 has 14 residues. Germline CDR1 is KGHSH and CDR2 is LQKENI. In nucleotides, the CDR3 is TGTGCCAGCTCACCAGCCCTAGCGGGAGCCGAGCAGTACTTC. Translation gives CASSPALAGAEQYF.

This sequence joins TRBV30 and TRBJ2-3, with 9 positions matching TRBD1. Unmatched junction bases numbered 12, after V lost 2 bases and J lost 6 bases. Germline lookup yields CDR1 GTSNPN and CDR2 SVGIG (reference sequence). This CDR3 is 16 amino acids long. The CDR3 region has the DNA TGTGCCTGGAGTATTACCGGGACAGGGTTAATGGATACGCAGTATTTT. Residues: CAWSITGTGLMDTQYF.

This clone was detected once. This chain links TRBV7-9 with TRBJ1-2, with D maybe TRBD1 (5 bases). This CDR3 is 14 amino acids long. Germline values: CDR1 SEHNR, CDR2 FQNEAQ (reference sequence). Trimming shortened V by 1 base and J by 3 bases, and 9 bases separated the two germline ends. CDR3 residues: CASSLGRGDYGYTF. CDR3 nucleotide sequence: TGTGCCAGCAGCTTAGGGAGGGGCGACTATGGCTACACCTTC. The entire variable domain, with the rest obtained from reference TRBV7-9 and TRBJ1-2, is as follows: DTGVSQNPRHKITKRGQNVTFRCDPISEHNRLYWYRQTLGQGPEFLTYFQNEAQLEKSRLLSDRFSAERPKGSFSTLEIQRTEQGDSAMYLCASSLGRGDYGYTFGSGTRLTVV.

The chain joins TRBV6-1 to TRBJ2-5; possible D gene TRBD1, 5 bases. Germline V CDR1 and CDR2: MNHNS, SASEGT. The CDR3 is made up of 14 amino acids. V lost 1 base and J 2 bases, leaving 8 bases between the germline ends. CDR3 sequence (DNA): TGTGCCAGCAGTGAAGGACAGACTCAAGAGACCCAGTACTTC. It is translated as CASSEGQTQETQYF.

This clone turned up a few times. The gene calls are TRBV10-3 and TRBJ1-5; 7 bases line up with TRBD1. The CDR3 has 13 residues. With 6 bases clipped from V and 5 bases from J, the junction kept 4 bases outside the gene matches. Germline-derived CDR1 and CDR2 are ENHRY and SYGVKD. The DNA of the CDR3 is TGTGCCATCAGGGGACAGTTTGATCAGCCCCAGCATTTT. As protein: CAIRGQFDQPQHF.